This TCR beta chain was captured by sequencing in a study of cytomegalovirus exposure and HLA in healthy donors. Study-level information: An early release of data contained roughly 86 million unique TCRs, which came from HLA-typed donors. Membership in the Caucasian-associated ancestry cluster was found for 81% of around 380 genotyped donors. Findings and limits, study-wide: The authors judged a highly shared variant cluster likely a sequencing artifact.

Germline assignment: CDR1 MNHNS and CDR2 SASEGT. With 3 bases clipped from V and 6 bases from J, the junction kept 7 bases outside the gene matches. This CDR3 spans 14 amino acids. Primers for the PCR totalled 60 Vbeta and 13 Jbeta. Sequenced by immunoSEQ multiplex PCR; TCRdb stores in-frame clones only, minus some. The sample has 150,000 or so clones; 80% are singletons. On this clone: Its target is not known.

Sequencing used PBMCs. The chain employs TRBV6-1 and TRBJ2-7, with 8 bases lining up with TRBD1. The sequence came from a man aged 18-30 years in good health and CMV-seropositive. For the CDR3, the DNA is TGTGCCAGCAGTGAGGATTTCACAGGGGGCGAGCAGTACTTC. Encoded protein: CASSEDFTGGEQYF.